Listed here are 17 T cell receptor beta chains from one sample, sequenced in a study of T cell responses to AZD1222 COVID-19 vaccine (dated by TCRdb to the early 2020s). Receptors were amplified or captured by the immunoSEQ multiplex PCR assay. TCRdb took this table from immuneACCESS and kept in-frame rearrangements with V and J called. Such tables lack part of the clones; where checked against another copy, unresolved V genes explain under half of the gap, and the rest is unexplained. This sample gives about 89,000 clones in total; more than 70% of them show up just once. The top ten constitute about 6% of the sample. What this sample's time point label stands for: about 28 days (+/-7) after the second vaccine dose. The sequencing used peripheral blood, collected 28 days after the second AZD1222 dose. Receptor source: an adult who received the AZD1222 COVID-19 vaccine.

This chain links TRBV11-3 with TRBJ2-3; D might be TRBD2 (5 bases). The CDR3 contains 14 residues. Germline V CDR1 and CDR2: SGHNT, YENEEA. V shed 5 bases and J shed 0 bases, with 9 bases lying between them. CDR3 protein: CASSLGGSTDTQYF. The CDR3 DNA reads as TGTGCCAGCAGCCTTGGCGGGAGCACAGATACGCAGTATTTT.

V usage is TRBV6-5 and J usage is TRBJ2-7; 8 nucleotides agree with TRBD2. Germline V gene sequence: CDR1 MNHEY, CDR2 SVGAGI. V was clipped by 9 bases and J by 5 bases; unmatched bases: 9. This CDR3 has 13 amino acids. The chain's CDR3 is CASSPAGADEQYF. Written as DNA, the CDR3 is TGTGCCAGTTCCCCAGCGGGAGCCGACGAGCAGTACTTC.

The J gene is TRBJ1-2, the V gene TRBV6-4; no reliable D call. This CDR3 contains 13 residues. V was pared by 4 bases and J by 2 bases, with 8 bases between. CDR1 and CDR2 (germline): MRHNA, SNTAGT. The CDR3 DNA follows: TGTGCCAGCAGTGGGGGTTACAACTATGGCTACACCTTC. This encodes CASSGGYNYGYTF.

The chain recombines TRBV6-5 with TRBJ2-5, with 11 bases fitting TRBD1. The CDR3 length is 13 residues. Losses at the gene ends were 4 bases for V and 7 bases for J; bases not matched to a gene: 2. CDR1 and CDR2 (germline): MNHEY, SVGAGI. CDR3 nucleotides: TGTGCCAGCAGTTCGGGACAGGGGGTGACCCAGTACTTC. Its translation: CASSSGQGVTQYF.

This clone appeared a single time. The rearrangement uses TRBV6-5 and TRBJ1-5; D is unclear. Germline V gene data show CDR1 as MNHEY and CDR2 as SVGAGI. This CDR3 spans 12 amino acids. The V end was cut by 2 bases, the J end by 10 bases, with 9 bases between. CDR3 nucleotides: TGTGCCAGCAGTTACGTCCGTTCCCCCCAGCATTTT. This codes for CASSYVRSPQHF.

The gene calls are TRBV7-2 and TRBJ2-2; possible D gene TRBD2, 5 bases. V lost 1 base to trimming and J lost 8 bases, with 11 bases between them. The CDR3 covers 14 residues. Germline V gene sequence: CDR1 SGHTA, CDR2 FQGNSA. The CDR3 DNA follows: TGTGCCAGCAGCTTAGGGGGAGACTCTGGGGAGCTGTTTTTT. Translating it yields CASSLGGDSGELFF.

The rearrangement joins TRBV6-2 or TRBV6-3 to TRBJ2-1, with TRBD2 identical over 12 bases. Germline V CDR1 and CDR2: MNHEY, SVGEGT. Trimming removed 0 bases from V and 9 bases from J; junction bases left unmatched: 6. The CDR3 extends over 16 amino acids. CDR3 coding DNA: TGTGCCAGCAGTTACTCGGGGCTAGCGGGAGGGGGTGAGCAGTTCTTC. Its protein product is CASSYSGLAGGGEQFF.

The chain carries TRBV6-5 and TRBJ2-7, with TRBD1 matching 7 bases. Germline V gene lookup returns CDR1 MNHEY and CDR2 SVGAGI. There are 14 residues in the CDR3. V gave up 2 bases and J gave up 1 base; unmatched junction bases: 2. For the CDR3, the DNA is TGTGCCAGCAGTTACCCGGGACAGTCCTACGAGCAGTACTTC. Protein product: CASSYPGQSYEQYF.

The gene calls are TRBV7-9 and TRBJ2-1; tentatively, D is TRBD1 or TRBD2 (5 bases each). This CDR3 is built from 15 residues. V shed 5 bases and J shed 1 base, with 12 bases lying between them. Germline lookup yields CDR1 SEHNR and CDR2 FQNEAQ (reference sequence). The CDR3 DNA sequence: TGTGCCAGCAGCCCTCAGGGACCTTCCTACAATGAGCAGTTCTTC. The encoded protein is CASSPQGPSYNEQFF. Complete variable domain (other parts from reference TRBV7-9 and TRBJ2-1): DTGVSQNPRHKITKRGQNVTFRCDPISEHNRLYWYRQTLGQGPEFLTYFQNEAQLEKSRLLSDRFSAERPKGSFSTLEIQRTEQGDSAMYLCASSPQGPSYNEQFFGPGTRLTVL.

This clone appeared a single time. This sequence joins TRBV28 and TRBJ2-7; no clear D. This CDR3 is 11 amino acids long. Trimming left V 2 bases short and J 7 bases short, with 6 bases between. Germline values: CDR1 MDHEN, CDR2 SYDVKM. CDR3 sequence reads: CASSLTREQYF. CDR3 DNA: TGTGCCAGCAGTTTAACGAGGGAGCAGTACTTC.

V is TRBV2 and J is TRBJ1-5; no definite D call. V lost 6 bases to trimming and J lost 7 bases, with 7 bases between them. Germline loops: CDR1 SNHLY, CDR2 FYNNEI. CDR3 length: 11 amino acids. The CDR3, as DNA: TGTGCCAGCAGGGAGGGACAGCCCCAGCATTTT. Protein product: CASREGQPQHF.

V and J are TRBV28 and TRBJ1-2; the D gene is possibly TRBD1 (6 bases). V lost 8 bases, J lost 2 bases, and 18 bases lay in between. The V gene's germline CDR1 is MDHEN and CDR2 SYDVKM. The CDR3 totals 15 residues. CDR3 in DNA: TGTGCCAGCGGCTCCTCCGGGGGGCTAAACTATGGCTACACCTTC. It specifies CASGSSGGLNYGYTF.

The chain is built from TRBV7-2 and TRBJ2-5; D could derive from TRBD1 or TRBD2 (6 bases each). The V gene's germline CDR1 is SGHTA and CDR2 FQGNSA. The V gene lost 2 bases and the J gene lost 4 bases, with 14 bases spanning the gap. The CDR3 covers 15 residues. CDR3 sequence (DNA): TGTGCCAGCAGCTTAAGGGGGGATGGGAGAGAGACCCAGTACTTC. Its protein product is CASSLRGDGRETQYF.

J is TRBJ2-7 and V is TRBV2; no definite D call. Germline-derived CDR1 and CDR2 are SNHLY and FYNNEI. The CDR3 length is 11 residues. Trimming left V 2 bases short and J 7 bases short, with 6 bases between. The CDR3 DNA reads as TGTGCCAGCAGTGAACTGCGTGAGCAGTACTTC. It codes for CASSELREQYF.

In its sample, this clone was seen once. V is TRBV30 and J is TRBJ2-3; D perhaps matches TRBD2 (5 bases). Deletions cut 3 bases from V and 5 bases from J, with 18 bases between. The CDR3 is made up of 15 amino acids. Germline V CDR1 and CDR2: GTSNPN, SVGIG (reference sequence). CDR3: CAWSVEWGVLDTQYF. CDR3 in DNA: TGTGCCTGGAGCGTTGAGTGGGGAGTGTTAGATACGCAGTATTTT.

V and J are TRBV7-2 and TRBJ2-1, with 7 bases that match TRBD1. The CDR3 covers 13 residues. Germline values: CDR1 SGHTA, CDR2 FQGNSA. The J segment lost 7 bases and the V segment lost 6 bases, leaving 6 bases of the junction unmatched. CDR3 protein: CASRSGGRNEQFF. The CDR3 nucleotides are TGTGCCAGCAGGTCAGGGGGTAGGAATGAGCAGTTCTTC.

This clone has just a few counts. The chain links TRBV5-1 to TRBJ2-2; 10 nucleotides agree with TRBD2. In germline, CDR1 is SGHRS, CDR2 YFSETQ. CDR3 length: 15 amino acids. V shed 2 bases, J shed 3 bases, and the junction held 1 base outside the gene matches. The CDR3 DNA follows: TGCGCCAGCAGCTTTAGCGGGGGGTACACCGGGGAGCTGTTTTTT. Its translation: CASSFSGGYTGELFF.